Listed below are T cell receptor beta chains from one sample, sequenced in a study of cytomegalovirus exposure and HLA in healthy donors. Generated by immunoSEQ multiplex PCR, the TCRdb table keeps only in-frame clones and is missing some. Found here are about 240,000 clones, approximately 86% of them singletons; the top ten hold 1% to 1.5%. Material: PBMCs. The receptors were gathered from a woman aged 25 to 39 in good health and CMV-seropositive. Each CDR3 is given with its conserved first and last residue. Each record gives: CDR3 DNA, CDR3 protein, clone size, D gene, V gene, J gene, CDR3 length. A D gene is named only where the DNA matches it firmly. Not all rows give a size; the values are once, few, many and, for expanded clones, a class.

CDR3 DNA: TGCAGCGCCCCGGACAGGGACACTGAAGCTTTCTTT
CDR3 protein: CSAPDRDTEAFF
clone size: .
D gene: TRBD1
V gene: TRBV29-1
J gene: TRBJ1-1
CDR3 length: 12

CDR3 DNA: TGTGCCAGCAGCTTGGTGGCGACCCAGTACTTC
CDR3 protein: CASSLVATQYF
clone size: .
D gene: .
V gene: TRBV7-2
J gene: TRBJ2-5
CDR3 length: 11

CDR3 DNA: TGTGCCAGCAGCGTTTCGGCGGGAGGGAACGCCGGGGAGCTGTTTTTT
CDR3 protein: CASSVSAGGNAGELFF
clone size: .
D gene: TRBD2
V gene: TRBV7-3
J gene: TRBJ2-2
CDR3 length: 16

CDR3 DNA: TGTGCCAGTAGTTTTCCGGGACTAGCGGGAAATGCGGAGCTGTTTTTT
CDR3 protein: CASSFPGLAGNAELFF
clone size: .
D gene: TRBD2
V gene: TRBV19
J gene: TRBJ2-2
CDR3 length: 16

CDR3 DNA: TGCGCCAGCAGCCGCGGACTGCTAGCCTACGAGCAGTACTTC
CDR3 protein: CASSRGLLAYEQYF
clone size: .
D gene: .
V gene: TRBV5-1
J gene: TRBJ2-7
CDR3 length: 14

CDR3 DNA: TGCGCCAGCAGCCTAGACAGGGGGATAGAAGCTTTCTTT
CDR3 protein: CASSLDRGIEAFF
clone size: .
D gene: TRBD1
V gene: TRBV4-1
J gene: TRBJ1-1
CDR3 length: 13

CDR3 DNA: TGTGCCAGCAGTCCGACAACAGGGACCTACGAGCAGTACTTC
CDR3 protein: CASSPTTGTYEQYF
clone size: .
D gene: .
V gene: TRBV27
J gene: TRBJ2-7
CDR3 length: 14

CDR3 DNA: TGTGCCAGTAGTATCTTGGGGGGACTAGCGGCCTACGAGCAGTACTTC
CDR3 protein: CASSILGGLAAYEQYF
clone size: .
D gene: TRBD2
V gene: TRBV19
J gene: TRBJ2-7
CDR3 length: 16

CDR3 DNA: TGTGCCAGCAGTTTCCCCCCTCCTCAAACCGGGACTAGCGGGAGAGGCGGGGAGCTGTTTTTT
CDR3 protein: CASSFPPPQTGTSGRGGELFF
clone size: .
D gene: TRBD2
V gene: TRBV27
J gene: TRBJ2-2
CDR3 length: 21

CDR3 DNA: TGTGCCAGCTCACCACGCTTAGCGCACGAGGCCAAGTATGGCTACACCTTC
CDR3 protein: CASSPRLAHEAKYGYTF
clone size: .
D gene: .
V gene: TRBV18
J gene: TRBJ1-2
CDR3 length: 17

CDR3 DNA: TGCGCCAGCAGCCGATCCGGACAGGAGGGGTGGGAGACCCAGTACTTC
CDR3 protein: CASSRSGQEGWETQYF
clone size: .
D gene: .
V gene: TRBV5-1
J gene: TRBJ2-5
CDR3 length: 16

CDR3 DNA: TGTGCCAGCAGCCCCCGCGGGACGTACCAAGAGACCCAGTACTTC
CDR3 protein: CASSPRGTYQETQYF
clone size: few
D gene: .
V gene: TRBV9
J gene: TRBJ2-5
CDR3 length: 15

CDR3 DNA: TGCGCCAGCAGCCCCACCCCGGGGAACTATGGCTACACCTTC
CDR3 protein: CASSPTPGNYGYTF
clone size: .
D gene: .
V gene: TRBV5-1
J gene: TRBJ1-2
CDR3 length: 14

CDR3 DNA: TGTGCCAGCAGCCGGACAGGTGGGGGGGAGACCCAGTACTTC
CDR3 protein: CASSRTGGGETQYF
clone size: once
D gene: .
V gene: TRBV6-6
J gene: TRBJ2-5
CDR3 length: 14

CDR3 DNA: TGTGCCAGCAGCCCGGGACTAGCGGGAGGAAACGACTACAATGAGCAGTTCTTC
CDR3 protein: CASSPGLAGGNDYNEQFF
clone size: .
D gene: TRBD2
V gene: TRBV28
J gene: TRBJ2-1
CDR3 length: 18

CDR3 DNA: TGTGCCAGCAGCTATTTAGGGGGCGTTAACCCCTACGAGCAGTACTTC
CDR3 protein: CASSYLGGVNPYEQYF
clone size: .
D gene: TRBD1
V gene: TRBV2
J gene: TRBJ2-7
CDR3 length: 16

CDR3 DNA: TGTGCCAGCAGCTTAGCGAGCGGGAGAATCGGGGAGCTGTTTTTT
CDR3 protein: CASSLASGRIGELFF
clone size: .
D gene: TRBD2
V gene: TRBV11-2
J gene: TRBJ2-2
CDR3 length: 15

CDR3 DNA: TGTGCCAGCAGCTTAGCACCCGCGAGGGAACGGGGCTATGGCTACACCTTC
CDR3 protein: CASSLAPARERGYGYTF
clone size: .
D gene: .
V gene: TRBV7-9
J gene: TRBJ1-2
CDR3 length: 17

CDR3 DNA: TGTGCCAGCCAAGGACAGGGTCCAGCAGATACGCAGTATTTT
CDR3 protein: CASQGQGPADTQYF
clone size: .
D gene: TRBD1
V gene: TRBV2
J gene: TRBJ2-3
CDR3 length: 14

CDR3 DNA: TGTGCCAGCAGTTTGGGACAGTTGAACACTGAAGCTTTCTTT
CDR3 protein: CASSLGQLNTEAFF
clone size: .
D gene: TRBD1
V gene: TRBV28
J gene: TRBJ1-1
CDR3 length: 14

CDR3 DNA: TGCGCCAGCAGCCCATTGGTGGGGGAGGGCACTGAAGCTTTCTTT
CDR3 protein: CASSPLVGEGTEAFF
clone size: .
D gene: .
V gene: TRBV5-1
J gene: TRBJ1-1
CDR3 length: 15

CDR3 DNA: TGTGCCAGCAGCTTCCCCTCGGGGACAGGGATAGTTGACACTGAAGCTTTCTTT
CDR3 protein: CASSFPSGTGIVDTEAFF
clone size: .
D gene: TRBD1
V gene: TRBV11-2
J gene: TRBJ1-1
CDR3 length: 18

CDR3 DNA: TGCGCCAGCAGCTTGGCTGGGCCTTCCTACGAGCAGTACTTC
CDR3 protein: CASSLAGPSYEQYF
clone size: many
D gene: .
V gene: TRBV5-1
J gene: TRBJ2-7
CDR3 length: 14

CDR3 DNA: TGCAGCGTTGAAGTTGGGTCGGGAGGGGTGTATGGCTACACCTTC
CDR3 protein: CSVEVGSGGVYGYTF
clone size: .
D gene: .
V gene: TRBV29-1
J gene: TRBJ1-2
CDR3 length: 15

CDR3 DNA: TGTGCCAGCAGGGTGACAGGTGGTTCCTACGAGCAGTACTTC
CDR3 protein: CASRVTGGSYEQYF
clone size: once
D gene: .
V gene: TRBV6-5
J gene: TRBJ2-7
CDR3 length: 14

CDR3 DNA: TGTGCCAGCAGTTTGGGGACTAGCGGGAGTTACAATGAGCAGTTCTTC
CDR3 protein: CASSLGTSGSYNEQFF
clone size: .
D gene: TRBD2
V gene: TRBV27
J gene: TRBJ2-1
CDR3 length: 16

CDR3 DNA: TGTGCCAGCAGCCAAGGGGCTAGCGGAACGGTCTACGAGCAGTACTTC
CDR3 protein: CASSQGASGTVYEQYF
clone size: .
D gene: TRBD2
V gene: TRBV14
J gene: TRBJ2-7
CDR3 length: 16

CDR3 DNA: TGTGCCAGCAGCCCCGGACAGGGGGTACTCCGTTATGGCTACACCTTC
CDR3 protein: CASSPGQGVLRYGYTF
clone size: .
D gene: TRBD1
V gene: TRBV14
J gene: TRBJ1-2
CDR3 length: 16

CDR3 DNA: TGTGCCAGCAGTATAGTTGGCAGGGGCGACTCTGGGGCCAACGTCCTGACTTTC
CDR3 protein: CASSIVGRGDSGANVLTF
clone size: .
D gene: .
V gene: TRBV28
J gene: TRBJ2-6
CDR3 length: 18

CDR3 DNA: TGTGCCAGCAGTTTCGGTCCAGGGGCGCAGTATTTT
CDR3 protein: CASSFGPGAQYF
clone size: .
D gene: .
V gene: TRBV27
J gene: TRBJ2-3
CDR3 length: 12

CDR3 DNA: TGCGCCAGCAGCTTGGGTCCCAACGAGCAGTACTTC
CDR3 protein: CASSLGPNEQYF
clone size: .
D gene: .
V gene: TRBV5-1
J gene: TRBJ2-7
CDR3 length: 12

CDR3 DNA: TGTGCCAGCAGCGCTCACAGGGGGCTGGATGAAAAACTGTTTTTT
CDR3 protein: CASSAHRGLDEKLFF
clone size: .
D gene: TRBD1
V gene: TRBV11-2
J gene: TRBJ1-4
CDR3 length: 15

CDR3 DNA: TGTGCCTGGAGTGTCTCCCTAAAGAATGGCTACACCTTC
CDR3 protein: CAWSVSLKNGYTF
clone size: .
D gene: .
V gene: TRBV30
J gene: TRBJ1-2
CDR3 length: 13

CDR3 DNA: TGTGCCAGGATAAATCTACAGGGTTCGAGTGGAAACACCATATATTTT
CDR3 protein: CARINLQGSSGNTIYF
clone size: .
D gene: .
V gene: TRBV2
J gene: TRBJ1-3
CDR3 length: 16

CDR3 DNA: TGTGCCAGCAGTTTGGCAGGGGGTACCGATGGCTACACCTTC
CDR3 protein: CASSLAGGTDGYTF
clone size: .
D gene: TRBD1
V gene: TRBV27
J gene: TRBJ1-2
CDR3 length: 14

CDR3 DNA: TGTGCCTGGAGTGGGACTCGCAATCAGCCCCAGCATTTT
CDR3 protein: CAWSGTRNQPQHF
clone size: few
D gene: .
V gene: TRBV30
J gene: TRBJ1-5
CDR3 length: 13

CDR3 DNA: TGTGCCAGCAGTTTATGGGGGGTCTTAGGCGCCGGGGGAAATACGCAGTATTTT
CDR3 protein: CASSLWGVLGAGGNTQYF
clone size: .
D gene: .
V gene: TRBV27
J gene: TRBJ2-3
CDR3 length: 18

CDR3 DNA: TGTGCCTGGAGTGTACTCTGGGGCAGTAATCAGCCCCAGCATTTT
CDR3 protein: CAWSVLWGSNQPQHF
clone size: .
D gene: .
V gene: TRBV30
J gene: TRBJ1-5
CDR3 length: 15

CDR3 DNA: TGTGCCAGCAGCCCACGACCGGGTGGGGAGGGCTACACCTTC
CDR3 protein: CASSPRPGGEGYTF
clone size: few
D gene: .
V gene: TRBV7-6
J gene: TRBJ1-2
CDR3 length: 14

CDR3 DNA: TGTGCCAGCAGCCGGCCGGGCACCGGGGAGCTGTTTTTT
CDR3 protein: CASSRPGTGELFF
clone size: .
D gene: .
V gene: TRBV5-4
J gene: TRBJ2-2
CDR3 length: 13

CDR3 DNA: TGTGCCAGCAGCTTGTTTCGGACAGGGGGGGAGCAGTACTTC
CDR3 protein: CASSLFRTGGEQYF
clone size: .
D gene: TRBD1
V gene: TRBV7-2
J gene: TRBJ2-7
CDR3 length: 14

CDR3 DNA: TGTGCCAGCAGCCAAGATTGGGCGTCCGGGGAGCTGTTTTTT
CDR3 protein: CASSQDWASGELFF
clone size: .
D gene: .
V gene: TRBV14
J gene: TRBJ2-2
CDR3 length: 14

CDR3 DNA: TGTGCCAGCAGCTCCCCCTCCCGGCAGGGAGAGACCCAGTACTTC
CDR3 protein: CASSSPSRQGETQYF
clone size: .
D gene: .
V gene: TRBV9
J gene: TRBJ2-5
CDR3 length: 15

CDR3 DNA: TGTGCCAGCAGTGAATGGGTGGCAGGGAACACTGAAGCTTTCTTT
CDR3 protein: CASSEWVAGNTEAFF
clone size: once
D gene: .
V gene: TRBV25-1
J gene: TRBJ1-1
CDR3 length: 15

CDR3 DNA: TGTGCCAGCAGCCCACGAAAGCGGGAGGTTGTGAATGAGCAGTTCTTC
CDR3 protein: CASSPRKREVVNEQFF
clone size: .
D gene: TRBD2
V gene: TRBV9
J gene: TRBJ2-1
CDR3 length: 16

CDR3 DNA: TGCGCCAGCAGCGTGGGTTCCGGCAATGAGCAGTTCTTC
CDR3 protein: CASSVGSGNEQFF
clone size: once
D gene: .
V gene: TRBV5-1
J gene: TRBJ2-1
CDR3 length: 13

CDR3 DNA: TGTGCCAGCTCACCGACAGACACAGATACGCAGTATTTT
CDR3 protein: CASSPTDTDTQYF
clone size: .
D gene: .
V gene: TRBV18
J gene: TRBJ2-3
CDR3 length: 13

CDR3 DNA: TGTGCCAGCAGACGGGGACAGGCCCCCTACGAGCAGTACTTC
CDR3 protein: CASRRGQAPYEQYF
clone size: many
D gene: TRBD1
V gene: TRBV5-6
J gene: TRBJ2-7
CDR3 length: 14

CDR3 DNA: TGCGCCAGCAGCCCATGGACAGGGGCGATCTTACCCACTGAAGCTTTCTTT
CDR3 protein: CASSPWTGAILPTEAFF
clone size: .
D gene: TRBD1
V gene: TRBV5-1
J gene: TRBJ1-1
CDR3 length: 17

CDR3 DNA: TGTGCCAGCAGCGTAGAACAGGGGGGCACTGAAGCTTTCTTT
CDR3 protein: CASSVEQGGTEAFF
clone size: .
D gene: TRBD1
V gene: TRBV9
J gene: TRBJ1-1
CDR3 length: 14

CDR3 DNA: TGTGCCATCAGTGAGTCGACTCAAGCGGGAGGCTACGAGCAGTACTTC
CDR3 protein: CAISESTQAGGYEQYF
clone size: .
D gene: TRBD2
V gene: TRBV10-3
J gene: TRBJ2-7
CDR3 length: 16

CDR3 DNA: TGTGCCAGCAGCCCCCGGGACAGCACCTACGAGCAGTACTTC
CDR3 protein: CASSPRDSTYEQYF
clone size: .
D gene: TRBD1
V gene: TRBV7-9
J gene: TRBJ2-7
CDR3 length: 14

CDR3 DNA: TGTGCCAGCAGTCAGAACCAAGTGGAGACCCAGTACTTC
CDR3 protein: CASSQNQVETQYF
clone size: .
D gene: .
V gene: TRBV2
J gene: TRBJ2-5
CDR3 length: 13

CDR3 DNA: TGTGCCAGCAGTTCGACAGGGGATAGTACCTACGAGCAGTACTTC
CDR3 protein: CASSSTGDSTYEQYF
clone size: .
D gene: TRBD1
V gene: TRBV27
J gene: TRBJ2-7
CDR3 length: 15

CDR3 DNA: TGTGCCAGCAGTGAATATGGGCAGCAAGAGACCCAGTACTTC
CDR3 protein: CASSEYGQQETQYF
clone size: .
D gene: .
V gene: TRBV25-1
J gene: TRBJ2-5
CDR3 length: 14

CDR3 DNA: TGTGCCAGTAGTATTGAGCGTAACACTGAAGCTTTCTTT
CDR3 protein: CASSIERNTEAFF
clone size: .
D gene: .
V gene: TRBV19
J gene: TRBJ1-1
CDR3 length: 13

CDR3 DNA: TGTGCCAGCATCAGAACAGGGTCCACTGAAGCTTTCTTT
CDR3 protein: CASIRTGSTEAFF
clone size: .
D gene: .
V gene: TRBV6-1
J gene: TRBJ1-1
CDR3 length: 13

CDR3 DNA: TGCGCCAGCAGCGCCCCGGGACAGGAGGACACTGAAGCTTTCTTT
CDR3 protein: CASSAPGQEDTEAFF
clone size: .
D gene: TRBD1
V gene: TRBV5-1
J gene: TRBJ1-1
CDR3 length: 15

CDR3 DNA: TGTGCCAGTTTCTCCGGGACAGGGGATGAAAAACTGTTTTTT
CDR3 protein: CASFSGTGDEKLFF
clone size: .
D gene: TRBD1
V gene: TRBV19
J gene: TRBJ1-4
CDR3 length: 14

CDR3 DNA: TGTGCCAGCAACCGTGGGGTGACAGGGGTTTACTATGGCTACACCTTC
CDR3 protein: CASNRGVTGVYYGYTF
clone size: .
D gene: TRBD1
V gene: TRBV28
J gene: TRBJ1-2
CDR3 length: 16